The 27 T cell receptor beta chains below were found in one sample sequenced in a study of blood T cell repertoires in COVID-19. Sequencing was performed with immunoSEQ multiplex PCR; in TCRdb, only in-frame clones are kept and a portion is missing. Of roughly 320,000 clones in the sample, approximately 90% were seen once. The source material was peripheral blood. These receptor sequences come from a woman between 50 and 59 years old with COVID-19, enrolled during active disease.

To note about this clone: The junction departs from germline at one end; a sequencing error may be responsible. The V gene is TRBV29-1, the J gene TRBJ1-2, with 7 bases that match TRBD1. The CDR3 spans 13 residues. CDR1 is SQVTM, CDR2 ANQGSEA, per germline. CDR3 DNA: TGCAGCGTTGAAGGGGCAGGGGGAAGGACATACTCCTTC. Protein: CSVEGAGGRTYSF.

With regard to this clone: Additional DNA sequences in this sample encode the identical CDR3. This rearrangement joins TRBV5-1 to TRBJ2-1, with D unclear. CDR1 SGHRS and CDR2 YFSETQ come from the germline V gene. Trimming left V 3 bases short and J 2 bases short, with 12 bases between. This CDR3 region has 15 residues. The CDR3 here is CASSSVGTTYNEQFF. CDR3 in DNA: TGCGCCAGCAGCTCCGTTGGTACTACCTACAATGAGCAGTTCTTC. The complete variable domain, with remaining parts taken from reference TRBV5-1 and TRBJ2-1, reads KAGVTQTPRYLIKTRGQQVTLSCSPISGHRSVSWYQQTPGQGLQFLFEYFSETQRNKGNFPGRFSGRQFSNSRSEMNVSTLELGDSALYLCASSSVGTTYNEQFFGPGTRLTVL.

This rearrangement joins TRBV5-1 to TRBJ2-7, with 8 bases aligning to TRBD2. CDR1 is SGHRS, CDR2 YFSETQ, per germline. The CDR3 loop spans 15 amino acids. V trimming: 3 bases; J trimming: 4 bases; junction bases outside the gene matches: 9. CDR3 nucleotides: TGCGCCAGCAGCTCATCCGGGACTAGACTTTACGAGCAGTACTTC. Amino acid sequence: CASSSSGTRLYEQYF. Using reference TRBV5-1 and TRBJ2-7 for the parts outside the CDR3, the full variable domain is KAGVTQTPRYLIKTRGQQVTLSCSPISGHRSVSWYQQTPGQGLQFLFEYFSETQRNKGNFPGRFSGRQFSNSRSEMNVSTLELGDSALYLCASSSSGTRLYEQYFGPGTRLTVT.

This chain connects TRBV6-2 or TRBV6-3 to TRBJ2-1, with TRBD2 matching 8 bases. This CDR3 has 14 amino acids. Trimming at V came to 2 bases and at J to 7 bases, leaving 4 bases not matched to a gene. Per the germline V gene, CDR1 is MNHEY and CDR2 is SVGEGT. Here the CDR3 DNA reads TGTGCCAGCAGTTACATTCCTAGCGGGAATGAGCAGTTCTTC. Its translation: CASSYIPSGNEQFF.

The rearrangement uses TRBV5-4 and TRBJ2-3; 8 positions agree with TRBD2. Germline CDR1 SGHNT, CDR2 YYREEE (reference sequence). V lost 4 bases to trimming and J lost 1 base; unmatched junction nucleotides: 5. The CDR3 runs to 15 residues. CDR3 DNA sequence: TGTGCCAGCAGCCCCGGGGGGGCGGGCACAGATACGCAGTATTTT. Amino acids: CASSPGGAGTDTQYF.

This CDR3 is CATSDQTGVETQYF. In nucleotides, the CDR3 is TGTGCCACCAGTGACCAGACAGGGGTGGAGACCCAGTACTTC. V gene TRBV24-1 combines with J gene TRBJ2-5, with 8 bases matching TRBD1. Germline V lookup: CDR1 KGHDR, CDR2 SFDVKD. This CDR3 region has 14 residues. With V trimmed by 4 bases and J by 5 bases, 5 bases remained unmatched.

This clone was seen more than once but under ten times. The rearrangement uses TRBV5-1 and TRBJ2-2; no reliable D call. V lost 1 base to trimming and J lost 9 bases, with 19 bases between them. Germline-derived CDR1 and CDR2 are SGHRS and YFSETQ. CDR3 length equals 16 residues. This CDR3 reads CASSLQPPTPSRELFF. In nucleotides, the CDR3 is TGCGCCAGCAGCTTGCAACCGCCAACCCCCAGTAGGGAGCTGTTTTTT.

This chain joins TRBV3-1 (or the pseudogene TRBV3-2) and TRBJ2-3, with 10 bases identical to TRBD2. The V segment lost 4 bases and the J segment 0 bases; nucleotides outside the gene matches: 4. CDR1 LGHDT and CDR2 YNNKEL come from the germline V gene (reference sequence). The CDR3 spans 16 residues. The chain's CDR3 is CASSPRTSGSTDTQYF. The CDR3 DNA reads TGTGCCAGCAGCCCGCGGACTAGCGGTAGCACAGATACGCAGTATTTT.

V and J are TRBV5-4 and TRBJ2-3; TRBD2 matches at 9 bases. Germline CDR1 SGHNT, CDR2 YYREEE (reference sequence). CDR3 length: 16 residues. The J segment lost 5 bases and the V segment lost 0 bases, leaving 7 bases of the junction unmatched. The CDR3 bases are TGTGCCAGCAGCTTGGCGGGGCGGGAGGGCCAAGATACGCAGTATTTT. Residues: CASSLAGREGQDTQYF.

The chain has TRBV28 and TRBJ1-2; D is unresolved. CDR1 and CDR2 (germline): MDHEN, SYDVKM. Trimming left V 8 bases short and J 4 bases short, with 8 bases between. The CDR3 contains 11 residues. The CDR3 DNA reads TGTGCCAGCGGGCAGACCTATGGCTACACCTTC. As protein: CASGQTYGYTF.

The chain recombines TRBV10-2 with TRBJ1-1; no definite D call. V lost 6 bases to trimming and J lost 4 bases, with 15 bases between them. The CDR3 totals 14 residues. Germline CDR1 WSHSY, CDR2 SAAADI. The CDR3 DNA reads TGCGCCAGCAGGGGAGTCAGAGCGCCCACTGAAGCTTTCTTT. Translated: CASRGVRAPTEAFF.

V is TRBV29-1 and J is TRBJ1-2; maybe TRBD1 (6 bases). V was pared by 4 bases and J by 8 bases, with 17 bases between. This CDR3 is 13 amino acids long. Germline CDR1 reads SQVTM; CDR2 reads ANQGSEA. The CDR3 DNA reads as TGCAGCGTTGCCCACCTTAGACAGGAAGGCTACACCTTC. Amino acid sequence: CSVAHLRQEGYTF. Supplemented by reference TRBV29-1 and TRBJ1-2, the full variable domain reads SAVISQKPSRDICQRGTSLTIQCQVDSQVTMMFWYRQQPGQSLTLIATANQGSEATYESGFVIDKFPISRPNLTFSTLTVSNMSPEDSSIYLCSVAHLRQEGYTFGSGTRLTVV.

This clone was seen once. J is TRBJ1-2 and V is TRBV6-6, with D perhaps matching TRBD1 (6 bases). The V gene lost 8 bases and the J gene lost 8 bases, with 12 bases spanning the gap. The CDR3 is 11 amino acids. Per germline, CDR1 MNHNY and CDR2 SVGAGI (reference sequence). CDR3 sequence reads: CASYGTLGYTF. In DNA, the CDR3 is TGTGCCAGCTACGGGACACTCGGCTACACCTTC.

The table lists this clone with a count of one. The J gene is TRBJ1-4, the V gene TRBV15; TRBD1 aligns across 9 bases. Germline V lookup: CDR1 LNHNV, CDR2 YYDKDF (reference sequence). The CDR3 is 15 amino acids. V shed 4 bases and J 5 bases; nucleotides not matched to a gene: 5. The CDR3 DNA reads as TGTGCCACCAGCATTTCGGGACAGGGCAATGAAAAACTGTTTTTT. It translates to CATSISGQGNEKLFF.

The chain uses TRBV29-1 and TRBJ2-1; unclear D gene. CDR3 size: 11 residues. Germline-derived CDR1 and CDR2 are SQVTM and ANQGSEA. V was trimmed by 7 bases and J by 10 bases, leaving 14 bases between them. The CDR3 nucleotides read TGCAGCGGTAACTGGGCAGGAGAGCAGTTCTTC. Its translation is CSGNWAGEQFF.

This chain connects TRBV18 to TRBJ2-3; 10 positions agree with TRBD1. In germline, CDR1 is KGHSH, CDR2 LQKENI. V gave up 5 bases and J gave up 0 bases; unmatched junction bases: 2. CDR3 length: 15 residues. The CDR3 is CASSKGQGSTDTQYF. The CDR3 DNA follows: TGTGCCAGCTCAAAGGGACAGGGGAGCACAGATACGCAGTATTTT.

V usage is TRBV5-1 and J usage is TRBJ2-2; D is undetermined. The V end was cut by 0 bases, the J end by 1 base, with 10 bases between. CDR1 is SGHRS, CDR2 YFSETQ, per germline. The CDR3 is 16 amino acids. The DNA of the CDR3 is TGCGCCAGCAGCTTGGATCCAGGCATGAACACCGGGGAGCTGTTTTTT. Amino acid sequence: CASSLDPGMNTGELFF.

Turning to this clone: In the same sample, other DNA sequences code for this CDR3. The CDR3 spells CASSQTGGSSYEQYF. CDR3 sequence (DNA): TGTGCCAGCAGCCAAACCGGGGGGAGCTCCTACGAGCAGTACTTC. The chain employs TRBV3-1 (or the pseudogene TRBV3-2) and TRBJ2-7; 7 bases agree with TRBD2. The CDR3 is made up of 15 amino acids. Germline loops: CDR1 LGHDT, CDR2 YNNKEL (reference sequence). V shed 2 bases and J 0 bases; nucleotides not matched to a gene: 4.

The gene calls are TRBV23-1 and TRBJ1-4, with D possibly matching TRBD1 (5 bases). TRBV23-1 is annotated as an ORF whose role is uncertain. This CDR3 comprises 15 residues. V was shortened by 2 bases and J by 4 bases, with 11 bases between the two germline ends. As DNA, the CDR3 is TGCGCCAGCAGTCAACCCAGGGCGGTTAATGAAAAACTGTTTTTT. Its translation: CASSQPRAVNEKLFF.

This rearrangement joins TRBV4-1 to TRBJ1-1; D is undetermined. The V end was cut by 1 base, the J end by 6 bases, with 12 bases between. Per the germline V gene, CDR1 is MGHRA and CDR2 is YSYEKL. The length of the CDR3 is 14 residues. As DNA, the CDR3 is TGCGCCAGCAGCCAAGTCCGGGGTCGGGCTGAAGCTTTCTTT. It encodes CASSQVRGRAEAFF.

The chain combines TRBV5-4 with TRBJ2-7, with a tentative D call TRBD2 (6 bases). Germline CDR1 reads SGHNT; CDR2 reads YYREEE (reference sequence). CDR3 size: 17 residues. The V end lost 4 bases, the J end lost 4 bases, and 24 bases lay between the germline ends. CDR3 nucleotide sequence: TGTGCCAGCAGCCTCATAAAGGCGGGCGGGACGACGTACGAGCAGTACTTC. Encoded protein: CASSLIKAGGTTYEQYF. The whole variable domain, filled in from reference TRBV5-4 and TRBJ2-7, reads ETGVTQSPTHLIKTRGQQVTLRCSSQSGHNTVSWYQQALGQGPQFIFQYYREEENGRGNFPPRFSGLQFPNYSSELNVNALELDDSALYLCASSLIKAGGTTYEQYFGPGTRLTVT.

This chain connects TRBV14 to TRBJ2-5, with 9 bases identical to TRBD2. The trim removed 2 bases at V and 1 base at J, leaving 2 bases unmatched. This CDR3 contains 15 residues. Germline CDR1 is SGHDN and CDR2 is FVKESK. The CDR3 is CASSQLTSGQETQYF. CDR3 bases: TGTGCCAGCAGCCAATTGACTAGCGGCCAAGAGACCCAGTACTTC.

This clone was counted once. In DNA form, the CDR3 reads TGTGCCACGAGTGGGCTAGCGGGAACCTACAATGAGCAGTTCTTC. This translates into CATSGLAGTYNEQFF. The gene calls are TRBV6-6 and TRBJ2-1, with 9 bases lining up with TRBD2. Per the germline V gene, CDR1 is MNHNY and CDR2 is SVGAGI (reference sequence). CDR3 size: 15 residues. The V and J ends lost 10 bases and 2 bases, in that order; junction bases with no gene match: 9.

This chain links TRBV4-1 with TRBJ1-2, with 10 bases aligning to TRBD1. Per germline, CDR1 MGHRA and CDR2 YSYEKL. Losses at the gene ends were 3 bases for V and 4 bases for J; bases not matched to a gene: 14. This CDR3 is 18 amino acids long. This CDR3 is CASSQARDRGETFYGYTF. In DNA, the CDR3 is TGCGCCAGCAGCCAGGCCCGGGACAGGGGTGAAACCTTCTATGGCTACACCTTC.

V usage is TRBV4-1 and J usage is TRBJ2-1, with 11 bases identical to TRBD2. Germline CDR1 MGHRA, CDR2 YSYEKL. The V segment lost 4 bases and the J segment 7 bases; nucleotides outside the gene matches: 9. The CDR3 is 16 amino acids. CDR3 bases: TGCGCCAGCAGCCGGGAACTAGCGGGAGTAGGGAATGAGCAGTTCTTC. Its translation is CASSRELAGVGNEQFF.

This CDR3 is CASSPPGAKDYGYTF. The CDR3 nucleotides read TGTGCCAGCAGCCCCCCAGGGGCAAAGGACTATGGCTACACCTTC. The V and J genes are TRBV7-9 and TRBJ1-2, with D perhaps matching TRBD1 (6 bases). Germline CDR1 SEHNR, CDR2 FQNEAQ (reference sequence). The V gene lost 5 bases and the J gene lost 3 bases, with 16 bases spanning the gap. The CDR3 is 15 amino acids.

As DNA, the CDR3 is TGTGCCAGTAGTATAGGAAGCCCTGGCACAGATACGCAGTATTTT. Amino acid sequence: CASSIGSPGTDTQYF. The J gene is TRBJ2-3, the V gene TRBV19, with D unresolved. The CDR3 covers 15 residues. Trimming removed 1 base from V and 1 base from J, with 9 bases in between. CDR1 and CDR2 (germline): LNHDA, SQIVND (reference sequence). The full variable domain, its missing parts supplied by reference TRBV19 and TRBJ2-3, is DGGITQSPKYLFRKEGQNVTLSCEQNLNHDAMYWYRQDPGQGLRLIYYSQIVNDFQKGDIAEGYSVSREKKESFPLTVTSAQKNPTAFYLCASSIGSPGTDTQYFGPGTRLTVL.